This T cell receptor (beta chain) was documented in a study of CXCR3-negative and CXCR3-positive naive CD8 T cells. The CDR3 length is 15 residues. Looked up from germline, CDR1 is SGHNT and CDR2 is YYREEE (reference sequence). Triplicate approximately 300,000-cell sorts were made of each CD8+ T cell subset. cDNA libraries for TRB were generated by 5' RACE incorporating UMI labels. TCRdb reprocessed the 5' RACE reads, with one entry per CDR3 protein and no DNA. The sample totals 45,000 to 55,000 distinct CDR3 sequences. Sequencing was done on a sample of memory CD8+ T cells from blood. V usage is TRBV5-4 and J usage is TRBJ1-1; no DNA is available, so the TRBD1 call from TCRdb remains unchecked. The TCR originated in a human donor in good health. Some clones in this sample may be carry-over from other donors' samples. CDR3 protein: CASSWDRGQNTEAFF.